This TCR beta chain is drawn from a study of blood T cell repertoires in COVID-19. Looking at the study overall: Spain, Italy and the United States supplied samples that represented acute and convalescent COVID-19.

Trimming cost V 10 bases and J 5 bases, with 23 bases left between them. Looked up from germline, CDR1 is SNHLY and CDR2 is FYNNEI. The CDR3 has 15 residues. In the authors' workflow: Cell counts per sample came from amplifying reference gene primers. The method was immunoSEQ multiplex PCR; TCRdb's version includes in-frame clones alone and lacks a portion of them. From that table come the V and J calls and clone size; the DNA was used to work out D and trimming. The table lists around 120,000 clones, over 80% of them singletons, with 25% to 35% in the top ten. In its sample, this clone was seen a few times.

The source is a woman in her 70s with acute or convalescent COVID-19. Sequencing was carried out using peripheral blood. The V call is TRBV2, the J call TRBJ2-5; tentative D call: TRBD1 (7 bases). The CDR3 region has the DNA TGTGCCACCCAGGGGGGCTATTATAGTCAGGAGACCCAGTACTTC. Translation gives CATQGGYYSQETQYF.